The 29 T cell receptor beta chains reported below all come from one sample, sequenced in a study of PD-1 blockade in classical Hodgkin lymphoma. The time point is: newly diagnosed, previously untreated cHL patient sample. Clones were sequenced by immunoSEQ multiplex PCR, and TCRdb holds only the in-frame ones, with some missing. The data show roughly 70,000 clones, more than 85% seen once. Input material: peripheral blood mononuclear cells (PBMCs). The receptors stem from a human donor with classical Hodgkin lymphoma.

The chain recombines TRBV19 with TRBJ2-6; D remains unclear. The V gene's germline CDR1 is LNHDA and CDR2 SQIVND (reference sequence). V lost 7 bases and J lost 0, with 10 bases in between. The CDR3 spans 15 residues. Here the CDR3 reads CASIDGSSGANVLTF. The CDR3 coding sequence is TGTGCCAGTATTGACGGAAGCTCTGGGGCCAACGTCCTGACTTTC.

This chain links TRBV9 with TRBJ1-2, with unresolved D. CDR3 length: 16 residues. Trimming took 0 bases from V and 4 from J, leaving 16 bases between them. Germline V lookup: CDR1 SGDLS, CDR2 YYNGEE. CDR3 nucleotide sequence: TGTGCCAGCAGCGTAGAGAGTTTAACTACATTCTATGGCTACACCTTC. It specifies CASSVESLTTFYGYTF.

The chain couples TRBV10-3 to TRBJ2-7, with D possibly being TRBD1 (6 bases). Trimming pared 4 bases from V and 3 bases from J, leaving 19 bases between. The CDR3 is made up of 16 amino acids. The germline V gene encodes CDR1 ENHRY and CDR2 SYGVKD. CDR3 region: CAISVIGGPRDYEQYF. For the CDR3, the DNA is TGTGCCATCAGTGTAATAGGGGGTCCGAGGGACTACGAGCAGTACTTC.

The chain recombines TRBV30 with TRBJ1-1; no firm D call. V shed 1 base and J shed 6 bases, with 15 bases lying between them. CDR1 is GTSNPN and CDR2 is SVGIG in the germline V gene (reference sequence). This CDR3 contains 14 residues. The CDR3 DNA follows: TGTGCCTGGAGTGCCTCGGGCGCTAGGGCTGAAGCTTTCTTT. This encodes CAWSASGARAEAFF.

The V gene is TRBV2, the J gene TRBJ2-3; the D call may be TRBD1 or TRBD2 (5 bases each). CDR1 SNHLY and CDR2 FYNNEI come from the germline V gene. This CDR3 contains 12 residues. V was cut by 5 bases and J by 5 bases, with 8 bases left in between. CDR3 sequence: CASSRGVDTQYF. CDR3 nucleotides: TGTGCCAGCAGTAGAGGGGTAGATACGCAGTATTTT.

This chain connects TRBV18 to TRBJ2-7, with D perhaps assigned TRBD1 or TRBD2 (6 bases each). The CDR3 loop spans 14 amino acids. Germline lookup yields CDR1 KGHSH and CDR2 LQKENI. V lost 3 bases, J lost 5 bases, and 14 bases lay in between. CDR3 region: CASSPRGGRDEQYF. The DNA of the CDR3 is TGTGCCAGCTCACCCCGAGGGGGGCGGGACGAGCAGTACTTC. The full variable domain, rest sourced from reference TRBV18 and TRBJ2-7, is NAGVMQNPRHLVRRRGQEARLRCSPMKGHSHVYWYRQLPEEGLKFMVYLQKENIIDESGMPKERFSAEFPKEGPSILRIQQVVRGDSAAYFCASSPRGGRDEQYFGPGTRLTVT.

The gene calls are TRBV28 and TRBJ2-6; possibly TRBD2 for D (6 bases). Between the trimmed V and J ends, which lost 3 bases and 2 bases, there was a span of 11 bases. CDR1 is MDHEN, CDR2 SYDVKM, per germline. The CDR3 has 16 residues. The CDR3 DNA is TGTGCCAGCAGTTTGAAGGGGAGGACTGGGGCCAACGTCCTGACTTTC. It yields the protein CASSLKGRTGANVLTF. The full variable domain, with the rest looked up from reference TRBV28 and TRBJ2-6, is DVKVTQSSRYLVKRTGEKVFLECVQDMDHENMFWYRQDPGLGLRLIYFSYDVKMKEKGDIPEGYSVSREKKERFSLILESASTNQTSMYLCASSLKGRTGANVLTFGAGSRLTVL.

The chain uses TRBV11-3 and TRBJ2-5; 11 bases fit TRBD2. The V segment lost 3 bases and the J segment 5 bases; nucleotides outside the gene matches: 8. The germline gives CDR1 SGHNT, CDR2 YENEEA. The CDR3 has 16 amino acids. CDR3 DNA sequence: TGTGCCAGCAGCTTCCAGGTAGCGGGAGGGCTGGAGACCCAGTACTTC. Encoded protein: CASSFQVAGGLETQYF.

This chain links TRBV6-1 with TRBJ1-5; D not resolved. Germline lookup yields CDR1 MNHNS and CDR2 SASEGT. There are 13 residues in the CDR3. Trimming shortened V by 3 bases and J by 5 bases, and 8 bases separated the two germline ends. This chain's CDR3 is CASSDMRDQPQHF. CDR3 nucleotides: TGTGCCAGCAGTGACATGAGGGATCAGCCCCAGCATTTT.

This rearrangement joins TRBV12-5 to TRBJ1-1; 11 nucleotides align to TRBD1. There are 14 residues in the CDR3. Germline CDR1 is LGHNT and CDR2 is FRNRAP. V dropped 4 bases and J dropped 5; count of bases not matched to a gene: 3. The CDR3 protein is CASGSGQGATEAFF. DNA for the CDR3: TGTGCTAGTGGTTCTGGACAGGGGGCTACTGAAGCTTTCTTT.

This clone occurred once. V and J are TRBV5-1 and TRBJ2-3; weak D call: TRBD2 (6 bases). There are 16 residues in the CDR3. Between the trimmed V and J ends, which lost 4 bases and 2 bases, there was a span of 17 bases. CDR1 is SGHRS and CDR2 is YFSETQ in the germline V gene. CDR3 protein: CASSIGGGGNTDTQYF. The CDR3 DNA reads TGCGCCAGCAGCATTGGCGGAGGCGGGAACACAGATACGCAGTATTTT.

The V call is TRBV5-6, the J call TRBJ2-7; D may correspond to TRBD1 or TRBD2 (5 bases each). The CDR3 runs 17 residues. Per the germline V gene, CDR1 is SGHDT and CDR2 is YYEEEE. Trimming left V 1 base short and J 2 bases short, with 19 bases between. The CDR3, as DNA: TGTGCCAGCAGCTTGAGTAGCGCAGGGATCCCCCCCTACGAGCAGTACTTC. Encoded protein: CASSLSSAGIPPYEQYF.

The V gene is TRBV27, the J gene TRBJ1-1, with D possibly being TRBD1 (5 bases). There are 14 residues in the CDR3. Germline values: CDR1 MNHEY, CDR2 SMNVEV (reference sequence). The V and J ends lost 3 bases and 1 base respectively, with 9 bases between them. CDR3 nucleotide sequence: TGTGCCAGCAGTTTGGGGGGAAGGAACACTGAAGCTTTCTTT. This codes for CASSLGGRNTEAFF.

CDR3: CASSPGGAPDTQYF. CDR3 bases: TGTGCCAGCAGCCCAGGGGGGGCCCCAGATACGCAGTATTTT. The genes are TRBV5-6 and TRBJ2-3; D possibly uses TRBD1 or TRBD2 (7 bases each). CDR1 and CDR2 from the germline V gene are SGHDT and YYEEEE. The V end lost 4 bases, the J end lost 4 bases, and 13 bases lay between the germline ends. This CDR3 is 14 amino acids long. The full variable domain, with the rest looked up from reference TRBV5-6 and TRBJ2-3, is DAGVTQSPTHLIKTRGQQVTLRCSPKSGHDTVSWYQQALGQGPQFIFQYYEEEERQRGNFPDRFSGHQFPNYSSELNVNALLLGDSALYLCASSPGGAPDTQYFGPGTRLTVL.

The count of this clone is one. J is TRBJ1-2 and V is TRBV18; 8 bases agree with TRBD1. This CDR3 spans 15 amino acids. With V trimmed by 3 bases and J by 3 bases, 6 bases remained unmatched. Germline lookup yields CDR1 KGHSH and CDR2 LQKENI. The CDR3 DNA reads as TGTGCCAGCTCACCCCGACAGGGGAGCGACTATGGCTACACCTTC. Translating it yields CASSPRQGSDYGYTF.

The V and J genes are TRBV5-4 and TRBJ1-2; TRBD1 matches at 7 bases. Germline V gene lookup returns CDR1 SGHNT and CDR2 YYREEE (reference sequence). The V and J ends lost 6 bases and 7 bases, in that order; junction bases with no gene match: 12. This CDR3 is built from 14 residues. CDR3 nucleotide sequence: TGTGCCAGCAACGTTGACAGGGCATCGGGTGGCTACACCTTC. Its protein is CASNVDRASGGYTF.

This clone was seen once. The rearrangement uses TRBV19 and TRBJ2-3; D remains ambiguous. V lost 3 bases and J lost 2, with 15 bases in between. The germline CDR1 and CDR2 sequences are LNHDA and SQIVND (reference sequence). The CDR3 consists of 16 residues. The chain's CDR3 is CASSIKQREPTDTQYF. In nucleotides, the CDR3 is TGTGCCAGTAGTATTAAACAGAGAGAACCCACAGATACGCAGTATTTT.

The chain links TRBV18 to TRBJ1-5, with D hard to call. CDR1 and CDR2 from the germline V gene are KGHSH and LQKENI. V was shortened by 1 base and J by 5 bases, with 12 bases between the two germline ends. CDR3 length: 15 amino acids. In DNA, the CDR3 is TGTGCCAGCTCACCACGAATGGGAAGAGATCAGCCCCAGCATTTT. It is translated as CASSPRMGRDQPQHF.

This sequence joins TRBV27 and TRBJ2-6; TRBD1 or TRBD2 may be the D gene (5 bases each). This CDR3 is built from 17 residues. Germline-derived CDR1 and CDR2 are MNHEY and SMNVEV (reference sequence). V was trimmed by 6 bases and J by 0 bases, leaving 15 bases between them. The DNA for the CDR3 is TGTGCCAGCAGACTCGGGGACCGCTACTCTGGGGCCAACGTCCTGACTTTC. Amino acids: CASRLGDRYSGANVLTF. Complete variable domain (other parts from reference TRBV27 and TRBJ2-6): EAQVTQNPRYLITVTGKKLTVTCSQNMNHEYMSWYRQDPGLGLRQIYYSMNVEVTDKGDVPEGYKVSRKEKRNFPLILESPSPNQTSLYFCASRLGDRYSGANVLTFGAGSRLTVL.

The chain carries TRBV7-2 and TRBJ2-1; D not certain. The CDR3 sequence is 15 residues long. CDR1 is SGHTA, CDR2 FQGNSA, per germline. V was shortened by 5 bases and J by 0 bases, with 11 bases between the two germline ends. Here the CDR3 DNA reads TGTGCCAGCAGCCCCGCGGCGAGCTCCTACAATGAGCAGTTCTTC. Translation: CASSPAASSYNEQFF.

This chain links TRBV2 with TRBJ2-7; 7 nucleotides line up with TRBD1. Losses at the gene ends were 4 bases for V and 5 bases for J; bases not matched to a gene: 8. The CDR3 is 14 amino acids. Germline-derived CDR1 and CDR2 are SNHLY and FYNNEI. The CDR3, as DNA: TGTGCCAGCAGTGTACGACAGGGTAGTCACGAGCAGTACTTC. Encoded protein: CASSVRQGSHEQYF.

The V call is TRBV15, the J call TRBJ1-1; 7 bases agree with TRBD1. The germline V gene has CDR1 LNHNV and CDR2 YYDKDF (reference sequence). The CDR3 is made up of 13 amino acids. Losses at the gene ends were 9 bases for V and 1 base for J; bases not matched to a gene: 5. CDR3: CATKGQSNTEAFF. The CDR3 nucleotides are TGTGCCACAAAGGGACAGTCGAACACTGAAGCTTTCTTT.

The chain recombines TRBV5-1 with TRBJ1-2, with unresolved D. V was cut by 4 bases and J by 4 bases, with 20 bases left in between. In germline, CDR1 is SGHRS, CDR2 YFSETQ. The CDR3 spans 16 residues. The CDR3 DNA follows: TGCGCCAGCAGCCCAATTCCCGTGGGCTCTACCTATGGCTACACCTTC. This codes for CASSPIPVGSTYGYTF.

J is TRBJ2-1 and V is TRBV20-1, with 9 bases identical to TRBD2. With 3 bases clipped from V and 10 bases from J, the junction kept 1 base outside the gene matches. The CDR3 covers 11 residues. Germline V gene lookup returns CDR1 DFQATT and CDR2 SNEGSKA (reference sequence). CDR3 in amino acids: CSASLAGEQFF. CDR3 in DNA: TGCAGTGCTAGCCTAGCGGGAGAGCAGTTCTTC.

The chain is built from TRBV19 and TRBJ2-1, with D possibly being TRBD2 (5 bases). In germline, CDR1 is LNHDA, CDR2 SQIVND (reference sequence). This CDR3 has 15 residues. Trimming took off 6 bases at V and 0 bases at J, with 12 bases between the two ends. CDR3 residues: CASRPGKSSYNEQFF. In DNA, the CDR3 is TGTGCCAGTAGACCGGGGAAAAGCTCCTACAATGAGCAGTTCTTC.

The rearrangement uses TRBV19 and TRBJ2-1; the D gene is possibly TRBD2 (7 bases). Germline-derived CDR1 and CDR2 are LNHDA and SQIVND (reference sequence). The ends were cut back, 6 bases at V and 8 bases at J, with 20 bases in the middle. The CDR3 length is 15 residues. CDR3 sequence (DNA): TGTGCCAGTAGCACACAGGGAGGGTTTGGCTATGAGCAGTTCTTC. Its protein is CASSTQGGFGYEQFF.

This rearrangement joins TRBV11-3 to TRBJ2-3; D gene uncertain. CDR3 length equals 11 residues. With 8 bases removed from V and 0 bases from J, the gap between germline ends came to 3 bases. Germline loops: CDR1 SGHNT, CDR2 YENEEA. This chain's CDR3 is CASQSTDTQYF. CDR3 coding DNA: TGTGCCAGCCAAAGCACAGATACGCAGTATTTT.

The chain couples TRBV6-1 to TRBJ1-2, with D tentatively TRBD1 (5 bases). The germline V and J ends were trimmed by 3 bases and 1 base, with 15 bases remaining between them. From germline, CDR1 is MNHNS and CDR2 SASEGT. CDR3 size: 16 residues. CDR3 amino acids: CASSDNQGSINYGYTF. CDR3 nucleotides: TGTGCCAGCAGTGATAATCAGGGATCAATTAACTATGGCTACACCTTC.

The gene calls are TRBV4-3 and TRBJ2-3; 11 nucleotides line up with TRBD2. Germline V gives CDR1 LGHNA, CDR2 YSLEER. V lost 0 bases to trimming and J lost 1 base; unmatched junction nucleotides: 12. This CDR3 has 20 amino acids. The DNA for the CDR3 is TGCGCCAGCAGCCAAGATACTCAACTAGCGGGAGCCTGGGGCACAGATACGCAGTATTTT. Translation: CASSQDTQLAGAWGTDTQYF.